The entry that follows covers one T cell receptor beta chain sequence. Its antigen remains unidentified. This sample was taken from a study of T cell responses to AZD1222 COVID-19 vaccine. Regarding the study as a whole: Repertoire sampling was restricted to post-peak T cell response timepoints. A rise in Spike-specific TCR breadth and depth followed two AZD1222 doses.

TCRdb's copy holds only in-frame clones and misses some; the assay was immunoSEQ multiplex PCR. The sample holds 100,000 to 140,000 clones; about 92% are singletons and the top ten take roughly 8.7%. The CDR3 has 16 residues. The J segment lost 7 bases and the V segment lost 3 bases, leaving 12 bases of the junction unmatched. The germline V gene has CDR1 MDHEN and CDR2 SYDVKM. The material sequenced was peripheral blood, taken 28 days after the second AZD1222 dose. This TCR was sampled from an adult who received the AZD1222 COVID-19 vaccine. The chain links TRBV28 to TRBJ1-2; 9 bases match TRBD1. CDR3 loop: CASSLGGQGTGGGYTF. CDR3 DNA: TGTGCCAGCAGTTTGGGAGGACAGGGGACCGGGGGTGGCTACACCTTC.